Listed below are T cell receptor beta chains from one sample, sequenced in a study of T cell responses to AZD1222 COVID-19 vaccine. Generated by immunoSEQ multiplex PCR, the TCRdb table keeps only in-frame clones and is missing some. The sample has around 180,000 clones, 75% to 90% seen once. This specimen consisted of peripheral blood, obtained on day 0 of AZD1222 vaccination. These receptors were taken from an adult in good health. The CDR3 runs from the conserved cysteine through the conserved F or W. The order of the fields is clone size, J gene, D gene, V gene, CDR3 DNA, CDR3 protein. A D gene is named only where the DNA matches it firmly. Size is stated for part of the rows, as once, few or many counts, or as a class when the clone is expanded.

>-|TRBJ1-5|-|TRBV10-3
TGTGCCATCAGTGAAGGACAGATCAATCAGCCCCAGCATTTT
CAISEGQINQPQHF
>-|TRBJ1-4|-|TRBV4-1
TGCGCCAGCAGCCCGCAAAGTCGGGCTAATGAAAAACTGTTTTTT
CASSPQSRANEKLFF
>few|TRBJ2-3|TRBD2|TRBV4-2
TGTGCCAGCAGCCAAAGCGGGAAGGGGGATACGCAGTATTTT
CASSQSGKGDTQYF
>-|TRBJ2-3|-|TRBV12-3/TRBV12-4
TGTGCCAGCAGTTTAACGACTTACCCGTATTTT
CASSLTTYPYF
>few|TRBJ1-3|-|TRBV5-1
TGCGCCAGCAGCCTGGGGCCAGGGCTTCCAACAAACACCATATATTTT
CASSLGPGLPTNTIYF
>-|TRBJ2-7|-|TRBV5-1
TGCGCCAGCAGCTTGAACATGGCCGAGCAGTACTTC
CASSLNMAEQYF
>-|TRBJ1-4|TRBD1|TRBV7-6
TGTGCCAGCAGCTTTAGGGGACAGGGATTAGGAGAAAAACTGTTTTTT
CASSFRGQGLGEKLFF
>-|TRBJ1-2|-|TRBV9
TGTGCCAGCACCCGGGGTCAGGTCTATGGCTACACCTTC
CASTRGQVYGYTF
>few|TRBJ1-1|-|TRBV19
TGTGCCAGTAGACAGATGAACACTGAAGCTTTCTTT
CASRQMNTEAFF
>-|TRBJ1-1|-|TRBV5-1
TGCGCCAGCAGCTTGGCAGCCGGGGTAAGCAGAGTGAACACTGAAGCTTTCTTT
CASSLAAGVSRVNTEAFF
>-|TRBJ2-3|-|TRBV12-5
TGTGCTAGTGGTTCGTCCGGAGGGGGCGGGACGCAGTATTTT
CASGSSGGGGTQYF
>-|TRBJ2-7|-|TRBV30
TGTGCCTGGGCCGGACAGACTTATTACGAGCAGTACTTC
CAWAGQTYYEQYF
>-|TRBJ1-2|-|TRBV6-5
TGTGCCAGCAGGGAGACAGATTATGGCTACACCTTC
CASRETDYGYTF
>few|TRBJ2-5|TRBD1|TRBV18
TGTGCCAGCTCACCGGACAGGGGGGGAGAGACCCAGTACTTC
CASSPDRGGETQYF
>-|TRBJ2-3|-|TRBV5-1
TGCGCCAGCAGCTTGGGGGGGCACACAGATACGCAGTATTTT
CASSLGGHTDTQYF
>few|TRBJ1-2|-|TRBV18
TGTGCCAGCTCACCGACTTCATCAGGGGTCGATGGCTACACCTTC
CASSPTSSGVDGYTF
>-|TRBJ2-2|-|TRBV2
TGTGCCAGCAGTGATTACACGAACACCGGGGAGCTGTTTTTT
CASSDYTNTGELFF
>-|TRBJ2-7|-|TRBV5-1
TGCGCCAGCAGCTTGGCGGCAGGGGGGCCCTACGAGCAGTACTTC
CASSLAAGGPYEQYF
>-|TRBJ2-1|TRBD2|TRBV5-8
TGTGCCAGCAGCTTGTTGCCTAGCGGACACAATGAGCAGTTCTTC
CASSLLPSGHNEQFF
>-|TRBJ2-7|-|TRBV29-1
TGCAGCGCCCGGGACTTCTACGAGCAGTACTTC
CSARDFYEQYF